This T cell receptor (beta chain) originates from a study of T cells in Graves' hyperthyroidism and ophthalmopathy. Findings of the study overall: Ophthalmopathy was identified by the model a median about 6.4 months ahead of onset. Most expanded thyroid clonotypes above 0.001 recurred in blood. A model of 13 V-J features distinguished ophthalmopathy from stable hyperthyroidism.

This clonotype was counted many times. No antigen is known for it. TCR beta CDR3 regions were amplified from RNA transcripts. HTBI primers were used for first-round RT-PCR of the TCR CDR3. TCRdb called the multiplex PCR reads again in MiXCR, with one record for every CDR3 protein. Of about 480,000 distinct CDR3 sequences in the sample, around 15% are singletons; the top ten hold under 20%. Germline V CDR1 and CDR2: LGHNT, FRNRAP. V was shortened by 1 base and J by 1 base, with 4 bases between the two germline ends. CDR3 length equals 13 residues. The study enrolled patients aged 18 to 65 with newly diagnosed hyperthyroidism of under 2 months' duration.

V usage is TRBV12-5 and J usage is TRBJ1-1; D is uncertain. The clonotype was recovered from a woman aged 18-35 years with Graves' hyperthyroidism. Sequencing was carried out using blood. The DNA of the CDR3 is TGTGCTAGTGGTTTGGAACGGAACACTGAAGCTTTCTTT. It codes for CASGLERNTEAFF.